This TCR beta chain was identified during a study of cytomegalovirus exposure and HLA in healthy donors. About this clone: Its cognate antigen is unknown.

The V gene's germline CDR1 is GTSNPN and CDR2 SVGIG (reference sequence). J gave up 7 bases and V 6 bases, and 10 bases lay outside the gene matches. The CDR3 totals 15 residues. The donors (healthy individuals) were bone marrow donors. Study findings and constraints: Previously analyzed data showed that most TCR beta V segments were productive at a frequency of about 87% or about 30%.

Primers for the PCR totalled 60 Vbeta and 13 Jbeta. Only in-frame clones appear in the TCRdb table, and some are missing; sequencing was by immunoSEQ multiplex PCR. Its clone listing holds 80,000 to 95,000 clones. What was sequenced was PBMCs. This chain links TRBV30 with TRBJ1-6; 9 bases are shared with TRBD1. The origin of this receptor is a woman between 25 and 40 years old in good health and CMV-seronegative. The DNA of the CDR3 is TGTGCCTGTAAATTCGGGACAGGGAACAATTCACCCCTCCACTTT. This sequence encodes CACKFGTGNNSPLHF.